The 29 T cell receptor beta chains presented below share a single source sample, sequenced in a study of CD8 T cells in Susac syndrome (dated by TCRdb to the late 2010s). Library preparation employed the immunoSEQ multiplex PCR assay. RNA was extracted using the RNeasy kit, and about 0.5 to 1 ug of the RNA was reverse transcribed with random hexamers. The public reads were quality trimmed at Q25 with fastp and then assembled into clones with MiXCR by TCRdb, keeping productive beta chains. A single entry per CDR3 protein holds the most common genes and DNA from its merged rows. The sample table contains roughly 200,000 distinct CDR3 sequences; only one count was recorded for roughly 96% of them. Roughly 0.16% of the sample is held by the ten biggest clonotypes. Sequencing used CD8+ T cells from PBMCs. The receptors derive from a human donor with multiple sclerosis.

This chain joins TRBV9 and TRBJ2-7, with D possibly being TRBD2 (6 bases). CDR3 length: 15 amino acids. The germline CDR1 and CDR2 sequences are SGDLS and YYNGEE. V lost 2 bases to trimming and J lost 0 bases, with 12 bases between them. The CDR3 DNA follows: TGTGCCAGCAGCGTTAACTCGGGGGTCTCCTACGAGCAGTACTTC. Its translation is CASSVNSGVSYEQYF.

The CDR3 region has the DNA TGCAGCGTTGAAGATCCCTACTTAGACGAAAAACTGTTTTTT. Amino acids: CSVEDPYLDEKLFF. The genes are TRBV29-1 and TRBJ1-4; D ambiguous. Germline values: CDR1 SQVTM, CDR2 ANQGSEA. The CDR3 runs to 14 residues. V dropped 0 bases and J dropped 8 bases, with 13 bases sitting between them.

The CDR3 bases are TGCAGTGCTGGGGGGGGGCGTTATCGAGAGACCCAGTACTTC. It is translated as CSAGGGRYRETQYF. The genes are TRBV20-1 and TRBJ2-5, with D maybe TRBD2 (7 bases). The germline V gene has CDR1 DFQATT and CDR2 SNEGSKA (reference sequence). The CDR3 spans 14 residues. V dropped 5 bases and J dropped 4 bases, with 17 bases sitting between them.

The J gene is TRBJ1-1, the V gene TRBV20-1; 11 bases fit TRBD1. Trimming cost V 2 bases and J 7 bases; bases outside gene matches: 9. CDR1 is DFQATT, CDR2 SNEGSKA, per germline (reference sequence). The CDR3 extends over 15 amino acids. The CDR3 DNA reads TGCAGTGCTAGACTGGCGGGACAGGGGGGAGTTGAAGCTTTCTTT. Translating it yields CSARLAGQGGVEAFF.

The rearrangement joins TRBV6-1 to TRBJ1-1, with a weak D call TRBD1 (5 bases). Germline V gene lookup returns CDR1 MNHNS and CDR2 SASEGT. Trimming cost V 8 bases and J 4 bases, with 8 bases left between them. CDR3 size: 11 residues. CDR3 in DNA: TGTGCCAGCCCGAGGGGCACTGAAGCTTTCTTT. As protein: CASPRGTEAFF.

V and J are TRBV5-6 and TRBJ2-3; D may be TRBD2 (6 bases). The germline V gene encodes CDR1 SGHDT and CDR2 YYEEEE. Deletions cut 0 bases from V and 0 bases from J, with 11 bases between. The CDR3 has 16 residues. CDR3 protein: CASSLAGSGSTDTQYF. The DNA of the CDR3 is TGTGCCAGCAGCTTGGCCGGTAGCGGAAGCACAGATACGCAGTATTTT.

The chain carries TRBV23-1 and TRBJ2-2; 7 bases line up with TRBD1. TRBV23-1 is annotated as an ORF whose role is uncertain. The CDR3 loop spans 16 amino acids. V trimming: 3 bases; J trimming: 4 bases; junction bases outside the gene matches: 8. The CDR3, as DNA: TGCGCCAGCAGTCATGGGGGACAGACAATCACCGGGGAGCTGTTTTTT. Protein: CASSHGGQTITGELFF.

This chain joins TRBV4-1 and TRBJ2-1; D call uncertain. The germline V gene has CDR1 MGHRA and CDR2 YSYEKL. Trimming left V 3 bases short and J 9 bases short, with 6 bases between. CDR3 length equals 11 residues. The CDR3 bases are TGCGCCAGCAGCCATAAGTTTGAGCAGTTCTTC. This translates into CASSHKFEQFF.

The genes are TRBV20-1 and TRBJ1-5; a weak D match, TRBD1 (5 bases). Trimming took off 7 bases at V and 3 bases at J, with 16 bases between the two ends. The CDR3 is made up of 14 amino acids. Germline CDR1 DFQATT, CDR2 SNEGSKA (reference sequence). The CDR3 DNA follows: TGCAGTGTCACGTCCGGACATCTCAATCAGCCCCAGCATTTT. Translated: CSVTSGHLNQPQHF.

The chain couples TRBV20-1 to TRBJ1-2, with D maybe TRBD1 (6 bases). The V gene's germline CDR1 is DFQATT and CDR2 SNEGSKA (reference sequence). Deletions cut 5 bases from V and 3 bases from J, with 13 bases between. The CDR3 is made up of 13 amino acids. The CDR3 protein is CSAGSWTDYGYTF. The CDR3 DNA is TGCAGTGCTGGTTCCTGGACAGACTATGGCTACACCTTC.

CDR3 region: CASSETSSPYNEQFF. Written as DNA, the CDR3 is TGTGCCAGCAGTGAGACTAGCTCTCCGTACAATGAGCAGTTCTTC. This chain links TRBV25-1 with TRBJ2-1; 7 bases are shared with TRBD2. Trimming cost V 3 bases and J 4 bases; bases outside gene matches: 6. CDR3 size: 15 residues. CDR1 MGHDK and CDR2 SYGVNS come from the germline V gene.

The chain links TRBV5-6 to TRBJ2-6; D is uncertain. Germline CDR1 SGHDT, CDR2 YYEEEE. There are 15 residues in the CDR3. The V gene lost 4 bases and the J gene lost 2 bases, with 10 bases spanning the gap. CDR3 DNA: TGTGCCAGCAGCCAAGGGTTTCCTGGGGCCAACGTCCTGACTTTC. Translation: CASSQGFPGANVLTF.

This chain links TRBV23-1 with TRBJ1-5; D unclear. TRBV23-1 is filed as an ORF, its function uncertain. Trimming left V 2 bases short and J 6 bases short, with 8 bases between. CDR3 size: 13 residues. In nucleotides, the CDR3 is TGCGCCAGCAGTCAAGGGGTTGGTCAGCCCCAGCATTTT. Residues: CASSQGVGQPQHF.

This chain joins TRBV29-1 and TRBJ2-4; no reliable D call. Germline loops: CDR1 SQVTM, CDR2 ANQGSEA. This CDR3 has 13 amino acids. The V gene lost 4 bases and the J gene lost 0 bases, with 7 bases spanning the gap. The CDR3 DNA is TGCAGCGTTGTAGCTCTAGCCAAAAACATTCAGTACTTC. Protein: CSVVALAKNIQYF.

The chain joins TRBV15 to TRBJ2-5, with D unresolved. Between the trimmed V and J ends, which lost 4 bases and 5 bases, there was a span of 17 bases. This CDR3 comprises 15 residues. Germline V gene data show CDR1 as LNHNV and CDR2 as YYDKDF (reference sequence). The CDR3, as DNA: TGTGCCACCAGCAACCCCCTCACGACGGCGGAGACCCAGTACTTC. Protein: CATSNPLTTAETQYF.

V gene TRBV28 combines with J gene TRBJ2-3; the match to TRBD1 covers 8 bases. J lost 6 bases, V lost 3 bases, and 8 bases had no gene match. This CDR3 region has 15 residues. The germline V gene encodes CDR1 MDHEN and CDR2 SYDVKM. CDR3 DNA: TGTGCCAGCAGTTTTACATCAGGGGGCGGGGATACGCAGTATTTT. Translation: CASSFTSGGGDTQYF.

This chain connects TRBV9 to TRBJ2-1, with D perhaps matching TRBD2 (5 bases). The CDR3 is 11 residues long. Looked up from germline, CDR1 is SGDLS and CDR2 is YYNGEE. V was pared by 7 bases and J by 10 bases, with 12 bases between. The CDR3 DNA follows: TGTGCCAGCGGGAGATTGGAGGAGCAGTTCTTC. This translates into CASGRLEEQFF.

In DNA form, the CDR3 reads TGCGCCAGCAGCCCCTACCCGGGACAGTTCGACTACACCTTC. Protein product: CASSPYPGQFDYTF. The chain carries TRBV5-1 and TRBJ1-2, with 7 bases lining up with TRBD1. Looked up from germline, CDR1 is SGHRS and CDR2 is YFSETQ. After removal of 4 bases from V and 10 bases from J, the junction contained 13 bases not matched to a gene. CDR3 length: 14 amino acids.

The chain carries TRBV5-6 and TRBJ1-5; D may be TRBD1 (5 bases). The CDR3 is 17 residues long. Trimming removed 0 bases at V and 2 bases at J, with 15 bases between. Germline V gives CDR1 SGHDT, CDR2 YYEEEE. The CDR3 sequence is CASSLAGGALGNQPQHF. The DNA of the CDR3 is TGTGCCAGCAGCTTGGCAGGCGGGGCTTTGGGCAATCAGCCCCAGCATTTT. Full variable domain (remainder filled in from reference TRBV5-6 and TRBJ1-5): DAGVTQSPTHLIKTRGQQVTLRCSPKSGHDTVSWYQQALGQGPQFIFQYYEEEERQRGNFPDRFSGHQFPNYSSELNVNALLLGDSALYLCASSLAGGALGNQPQHFGDGTRLSIL.

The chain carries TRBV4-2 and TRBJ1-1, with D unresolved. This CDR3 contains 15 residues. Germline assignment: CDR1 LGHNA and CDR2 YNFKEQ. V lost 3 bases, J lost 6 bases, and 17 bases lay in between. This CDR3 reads CASSHPGAGSAEAFF. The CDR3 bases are TGTGCCAGCAGCCACCCGGGAGCGGGAAGCGCTGAAGCTTTCTTT.

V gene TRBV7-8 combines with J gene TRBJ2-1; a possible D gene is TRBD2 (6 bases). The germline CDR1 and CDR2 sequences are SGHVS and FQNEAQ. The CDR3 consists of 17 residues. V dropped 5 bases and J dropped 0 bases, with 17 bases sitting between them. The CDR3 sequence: CASSDELARPSYNEQFF. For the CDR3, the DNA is TGTGCCAGCAGCGATGAGCTAGCGCGACCCTCCTACAATGAGCAGTTCTTC.

The CDR3 bases are TGTGCCAGCAGCCCCTTGACAGGGTTCGCCTCGCAGTTCTTC. Amino acid sequence: CASSPLTGFASQFF. The J gene is TRBJ2-1, the V gene TRBV11-2, with 7 bases matching TRBD1. The germline V gene encodes CDR1 SGHAT and CDR2 FQNNGV. V shed 5 bases and J 12 bases; nucleotides not matched to a gene: 13. This CDR3 is 14 amino acids long.

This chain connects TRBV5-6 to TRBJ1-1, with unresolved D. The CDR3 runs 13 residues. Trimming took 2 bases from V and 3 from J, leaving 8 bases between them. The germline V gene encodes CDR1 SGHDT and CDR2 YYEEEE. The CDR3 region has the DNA TGTGCCAGCAGCTTCAACGGGGACACTGAAGCTTTCTTT. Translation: CASSFNGDTEAFF.

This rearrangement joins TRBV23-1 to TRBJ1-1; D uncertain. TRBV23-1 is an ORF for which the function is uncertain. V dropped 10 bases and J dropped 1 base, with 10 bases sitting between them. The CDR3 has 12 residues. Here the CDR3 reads CATDAKNTEAFF. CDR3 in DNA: TGCGCCACTGACGCCAAGAACACTGAAGCTTTCTTT.

The CDR3 loop is CSVGGLAQYEQFF. The CDR3, as DNA: TGCAGCGTTGGGGGACTAGCTCAGTATGAGCAGTTCTTC. This sequence joins TRBV29-1 and TRBJ2-1, with TRBD2 matching 9 bases. The CDR3 has 13 residues. Germline-derived CDR1 and CDR2 are SQVTM and ANQGSEA. The V gene end was trimmed by 4 bases and the J gene end by 8 bases; junction bases not matched to a gene: 6.

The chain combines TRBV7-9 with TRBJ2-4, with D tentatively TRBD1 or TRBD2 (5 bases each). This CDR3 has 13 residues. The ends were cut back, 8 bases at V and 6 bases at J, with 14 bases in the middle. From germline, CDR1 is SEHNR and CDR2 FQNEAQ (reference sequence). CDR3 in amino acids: CASRPGTRNIQYF. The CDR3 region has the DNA TGTGCCAGCCGACCCGGGACGAGAAACATTCAGTACTTC.

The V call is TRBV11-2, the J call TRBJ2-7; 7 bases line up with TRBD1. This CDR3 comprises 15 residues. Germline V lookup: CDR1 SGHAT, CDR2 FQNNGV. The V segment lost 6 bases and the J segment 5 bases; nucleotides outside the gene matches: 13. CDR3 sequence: CASRRSTGRINEQYF. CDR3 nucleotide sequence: TGTGCCAGCAGACGGTCGACAGGGCGAATCAACGAGCAGTACTTC.

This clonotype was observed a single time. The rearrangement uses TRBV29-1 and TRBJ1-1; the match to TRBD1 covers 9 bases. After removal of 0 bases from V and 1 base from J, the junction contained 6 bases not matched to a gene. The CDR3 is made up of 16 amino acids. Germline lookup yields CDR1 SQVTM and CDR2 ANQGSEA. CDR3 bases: TGCAGCGTTGAAGATACGACAGGGGGAGGGAACACTGAAGCTTTCTTT. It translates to CSVEDTTGGGNTEAFF. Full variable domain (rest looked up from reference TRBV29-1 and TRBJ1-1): SAVISQKPSRDICQRGTSLTIQCQVDSQVTMMFWYRQQPGQSLTLIATANQGSEATYESGFVIDKFPISRPNLTFSTLTVSNMSPEDSSIYLCSVEDTTGGGNTEAFFGQGTRLTVV.

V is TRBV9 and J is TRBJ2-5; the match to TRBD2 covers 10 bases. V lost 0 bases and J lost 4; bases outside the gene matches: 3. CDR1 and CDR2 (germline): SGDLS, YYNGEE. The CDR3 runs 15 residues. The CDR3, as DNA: TGTGCCAGCAGCGTAGGGACTAGCGGAGGAGAGACCCAGTACTTC. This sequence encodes CASSVGTSGGETQYF.